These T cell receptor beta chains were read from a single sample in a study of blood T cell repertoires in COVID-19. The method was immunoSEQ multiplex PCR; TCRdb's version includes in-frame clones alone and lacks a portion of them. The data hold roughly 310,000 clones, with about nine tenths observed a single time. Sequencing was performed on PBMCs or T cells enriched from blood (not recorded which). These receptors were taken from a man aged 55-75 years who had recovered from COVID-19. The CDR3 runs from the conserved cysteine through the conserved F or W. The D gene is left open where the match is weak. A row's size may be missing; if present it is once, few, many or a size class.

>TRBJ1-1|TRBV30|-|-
CAWITRPTEAFF
TGTGCCTGGATAACTAGACCGACTGAAGCTTTCTTT
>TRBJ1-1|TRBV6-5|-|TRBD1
CATQAQGAGTEAFF
TGTGCCACTCAAGCACAGGGGGCGGGCACTGAAGCTTTCTTT
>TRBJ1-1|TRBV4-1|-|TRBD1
CASSQRTGVRTEAFF
TGCGCCAGCAGCCAACGGACAGGGGTGAGAACTGAAGCTTTCTTT
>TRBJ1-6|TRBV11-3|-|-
CASSSGQSSYNSPLHF
TGTGCCAGCAGTTCCGGACAGAGCTCCTATAATTCACCCCTCCACTTT
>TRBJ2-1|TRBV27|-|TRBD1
CASTRGTGGRNEQFF
TGTGCCAGCACTCGTGGGACAGGGGGCCGGAATGAGCAGTTCTTC
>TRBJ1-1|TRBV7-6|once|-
CASSLAANTEAFF
TGTGCCAGCAGCTTAGCAGCGAACACTGAAGCTTTCTTT
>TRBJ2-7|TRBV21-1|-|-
CASSPRDSLYEQYF
TGTGCCAGCAGCCCCCGGGACAGCCTCTACGAGCAGTACTTC
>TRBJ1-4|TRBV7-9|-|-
CASSSGGPATNEKLFF
TGTGCCAGCAGCTCGGGAGGACCAGCAACTAATGAAAAACTGTTTTTT
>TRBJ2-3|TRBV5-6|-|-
CASSRVTGVGADTQYF
TGTGCCAGCAGCAGAGTAACGGGGGTCGGCGCAGATACGCAGTATTTT
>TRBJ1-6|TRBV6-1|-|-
CASCDQAGSPLHF
TGTGCCAGCTGTGACCAGGCGGGCTCACCCCTCCACTTT
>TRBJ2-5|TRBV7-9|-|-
CASEVAAGRPETQYF
TGTGCCAGCGAGGTGGCGGCGGGGCGCCCGGAGACCCAGTACTTC
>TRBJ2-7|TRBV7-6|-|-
CASSAGPSGGYEQYF
TGTGCCAGCAGCGCGGGGCCTTCCGGCGGGTACGAGCAGTACTTC
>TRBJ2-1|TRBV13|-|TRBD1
CASSLAHRQGNADEQFF
TGTGCCAGCAGCTTGGCCCACCGACAGGGTAACGCGGATGAGCAGTTCTTC
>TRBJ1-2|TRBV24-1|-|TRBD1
CATSDSPTGAGGYTF
TGTGCCACCAGTGATTCCCCGACAGGGGCGGGCGGCTACACCTTC
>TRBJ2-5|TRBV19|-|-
CASRLAGTEVETQYF
TGTGCCAGTCGTTTGGCAGGGACTGAGGTTGAGACCCAGTACTTC
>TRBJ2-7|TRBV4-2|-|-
CASSQAGRYEQYF
TGTGCCAGCAGCCAAGCAGGAAGATACGAGCAGTACTTC
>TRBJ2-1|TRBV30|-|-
CASARGTVNEQFF
TGTGCCTCCGCCCGGGGGACAGTAAATGAGCAGTTCTTC
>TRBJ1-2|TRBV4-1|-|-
CASSQRQAYYGYTF
TGCGCCAGCAGCCAAAGACAGGCTTACTATGGCTACACCTTC
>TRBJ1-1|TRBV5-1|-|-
CASNPGTGVAEAFF
TGCGCCAGCAATCCGGGGACGGGGGTCGCTGAAGCTTTCTTT
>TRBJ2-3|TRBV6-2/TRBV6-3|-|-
CASSDITDTQYF
TGTGCCAGCAGTGACATCACAGATACGCAGTATTTT
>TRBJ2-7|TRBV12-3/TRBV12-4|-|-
CASRLGQTYEQYF
TGTGCCAGCAGGCTCGGACAGACCTACGAGCAGTACTTC
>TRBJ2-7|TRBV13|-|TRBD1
CASSLGDSSYEQYF
TGTGCCAGCAGCTTGGGGGACAGCTCCTACGAGCAGTACTTC
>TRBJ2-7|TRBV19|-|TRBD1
CASSGNRGVYEQYF
TGTGCCAGTAGTGGTAACAGGGGGGTGTACGAGCAGTACTTC
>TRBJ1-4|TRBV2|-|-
CASSDPGRRTPNEKLFF
TGTGCCAGCAGTGATCCGGGAAGAAGAACCCCGAATGAAAAACTGTTTTTT